A selection of T cell receptor beta chains follows, all from one sample in a study of blood T cell repertoires in COVID-19. TCRdb's copy holds only in-frame clones and misses some; the assay was immunoSEQ multiplex PCR. The sample contains 200,000 or so clones, 80% to 90% of which appear only once. The sample was PBMCs or T cells enriched from blood (not recorded which). The receptors come from a woman in her twenties or thirties who had been exposed to COVID-19. Each CDR3 is given with its conserved first and last residue. Fields, in order: D gene, J gene, clone size, V gene, CDR3 DNA, CDR3 protein. D genes are given only for firm matches. The size entry is marked missing in some rows and otherwise reads once, few, many or a size class.

D: TRBD2
J: TRBJ2-3
size: few
V: TRBV6-4
DNA: TGTGCCAGCAGTGAATCGGGGGGACCCACAGATACGCAGTATTTT
CDR3: CASSESGGPTDTQYF

D: NA
J: TRBJ2-3
size: NA
V: TRBV5-1
DNA: TGCGCCAGCAGCCAACAGGTGGGGCCCGGTACGCAGTATTTT
CDR3: CASSQQVGPGTQYF

D: NA
J: TRBJ2-3
size: NA
V: TRBV3-1/TRBV3-2
DNA: TGTGCCAGCAGCCAAGATGCCGGGGTAGGTACGCAGTATTTT
CDR3: CASSQDAGVGTQYF

D: NA
J: TRBJ1-1
size: NA
V: TRBV5-1
DNA: TGCGCCAGCAGCTTGGCCGAAAGTACCAGAGGGAACACTGAAGCTTTCTTT
CDR3: CASSLAESTRGNTEAFF

D: NA
J: TRBJ2-3
size: NA
V: TRBV28
DNA: TGTGCCAGCAGGTGGACGGGAACGGATACGCAGTATTTT
CDR3: CASRWTGTDTQYF

D: TRBD1
J: TRBJ2-3
size: NA
V: TRBV9
DNA: TGTGCCAGCAGCGAGGGGGCAGTACGCACAGATACGCAGTATTTT
CDR3: CASSEGAVRTDTQYF

D: TRBD1
J: TRBJ1-2
size: NA
V: TRBV4-1
DNA: TGCGCCAGCAGCCAAGATCTCCCGGACAGGGGGCTTAGCTATGGCTACACCTTC
CDR3: CASSQDLPDRGLSYGYTF

D: TRBD1
J: TRBJ1-5
size: once
V: TRBV2
DNA: TGTGCCAGCAGTTCCCGGACAGGGACTCAGCCCCAGCATTTT
CDR3: CASSSRTGTQPQHF

D: NA
J: TRBJ1-1
size: NA
V: TRBV2
DNA: TGTGCCAGCAAAACGTCGGGACAAACGAACACTGAAGCTTTCTTT
CDR3: CASKTSGQTNTEAFF

D: NA
J: TRBJ1-5
size: once
V: TRBV6-5
DNA: TGTGCCAGCAGCGCTAGCTCTGATAGCAATCAGCCCCAGCATTTT
CDR3: CASSASSDSNQPQHF

D: TRBD1
J: TRBJ1-1
size: NA
V: TRBV28
DNA: TGTGCCAGCAGCCCCGGACAGGGGCTCGGATACACTGAAGCTTTCTTT
CDR3: CASSPGQGLGYTEAFF

D: NA
J: TRBJ2-1
size: many
V: TRBV5-4
DNA: TGTGCCAGCAGCTCCCTAAAGCGGGCCGCTGAGCAGTTCTTC
CDR3: CASSSLKRAAEQFF

D: TRBD1
J: TRBJ2-5
size: NA
V: TRBV7-9
DNA: TGTGCCAGCAGCCTGGGACAGGGTGTGGGAGAGACCCAATACTTC
CDR3: CASSLGQGVGETQYF

D: NA
J: TRBJ2-3
size: NA
V: TRBV5-1
DNA: TGCGCCAGCAGCTTGGGCGGGGTGGATACGCAGTATTTT
CDR3: CASSLGGVDTQYF

D: NA
J: TRBJ1-6
size: NA
V: TRBV6-5
DNA: TGTGCCAGCAGTTACGGCCCGTATAATTCACCCCTCCACTTT
CDR3: CASSYGPYNSPLHF

D: TRBD1
J: TRBJ1-5
size: NA
V: TRBV2
DNA: TGTGCCAGCAGTAGACAGGGAAGAAATCAGCCCCAGCATTTT
CDR3: CASSRQGRNQPQHF

D: TRBD1
J: TRBJ2-5
size: many
V: TRBV6-1
DNA: TGTGCCAGCAGTGGGACAGGGGGGATAGTAGGCGAGACCCAGTACTTC
CDR3: CASSGTGGIVGETQYF

D: NA
J: TRBJ1-2
size: NA
V: TRBV28
DNA: TGTGCCAGCAGTTATTTGCAGGGGAACTATGGCTACACCTTC
CDR3: CASSYLQGNYGYTF

D: NA
J: TRBJ2-3
size: NA
V: TRBV19
DNA: TGTGCCAGTAGTCCGTGGGGAGGCACAGATACGCAGTATTTT
CDR3: CASSPWGGTDTQYF

D: TRBD1
J: TRBJ2-2
size: NA
V: TRBV10-3
DNA: TGTGCCATCAGTGAGGAGGGACAGGCAGCCGGGGAGCTGTTTTTT
CDR3: CAISEEGQAAGELFF

D: NA
J: TRBJ2-7
size: NA
V: TRBV14
DNA: TGTGCCAGCAGCCCAAGACTACTCGGGGAGCAGTACTTC
CDR3: CASSPRLLGEQYF

D: NA
J: TRBJ2-5
size: NA
V: TRBV5-1
DNA: TGCGCCAGCAGCTCGAATAAGGGGAGGGAGACCCAGTACTTC
CDR3: CASSSNKGRETQYF

D: NA
J: TRBJ2-7
size: NA
V: TRBV2
DNA: TGTGCCAGCAGTGAAGCGATCCCCATTCGGACTGTACTCTCCTACGAGCAGTACTTC
CDR3: CASSEAIPIRTVLSYEQYF

D: TRBD2
J: TRBJ2-2
size: NA
V: TRBV18
DNA: TGTGCCAGCTCACCACCGGCGAGCGGGGGTAACACCGGGGAGCTGTTTTTT
CDR3: CASSPPASGGNTGELFF

D: NA
J: TRBJ2-1
size: NA
V: TRBV28
DNA: TGTGCCAGCAGTTTGGCGCGGGCCACACCCCAGTTCTTC
CDR3: CASSLARATPQFF

D: NA
J: TRBJ2-2
size: NA
V: TRBV9
DNA: TGTGCCAGCAGCGTAGGAATCTCGGTGACCGGGGAGCTGTTTTTT
CDR3: CASSVGISVTGELFF

D: TRBD1
J: TRBJ1-6
size: NA
V: TRBV6-2/TRBV6-3
DNA: TGTGCCAGCAGTCGTGACAGGGGGCGAAGTTCACCCCTCCACTTT
CDR3: CASSRDRGRSSPLHF

D: NA
J: TRBJ1-2
size: NA
V: TRBV19
DNA: TGTGCCAGTAGTGAACAGGGTGCTCATGGCTACACCTTC
CDR3: CASSEQGAHGYTF

D: TRBD1
J: TRBJ2-1
size: once
V: TRBV7-9
DNA: TGTGCCAGCAGCGAAATTCCGGGACAGGGACACAATGAGCAGTTCTTC
CDR3: CASSEIPGQGHNEQFF

D: NA
J: TRBJ1-3
size: NA
V: TRBV10-3
DNA: TGTGCCATCAGTGAGCCGGGCTCTGGAAACACCATATATTTT
CDR3: CAISEPGSGNTIYF

D: TRBD2
J: TRBJ2-3
size: NA
V: TRBV7-9
DNA: TGTGCCAGCAGCCCCACTAGCGGGAGTAACACAGATACGCAGTATTTT
CDR3: CASSPTSGSNTDTQYF

D: NA
J: TRBJ2-6
size: NA
V: TRBV6-1
DNA: TGTGCCAGCAGTGGTCCTTTAAGGGACACACGAAACTCTGGGGCCAACGTCCTGACTTTC
CDR3: CASSGPLRDTRNSGANVLTF

D: NA
J: TRBJ1-3
size: NA
V: TRBV25-1
DNA: TGTGCCAGCAGTTTACAGGGTGCCGGAAACACCATATATTTT
CDR3: CASSLQGAGNTIYF

D: TRBD1
J: TRBJ2-7
size: NA
V: TRBV3-1/TRBV3-2
DNA: TGTGCCAGCAGCCACGGGACAGGAAGCTACGAGCAGTACTTC
CDR3: CASSHGTGSYEQYF

D: TRBD1
J: TRBJ1-1
size: NA
V: TRBV2
DNA: TGTGCCAGCAGTTACAGGGGAGACGCTTTCTTT
CDR3: CASSYRGDAFF

D: NA
J: TRBJ1-1
size: NA
V: TRBV25-1
DNA: TGTGCCAGCAGTGAAGGTGGGCAGCAGAACACTGAAGCTTTCTTT
CDR3: CASSEGGQQNTEAFF

D: TRBD2
J: TRBJ2-3
size: NA
V: TRBV7-7
DNA: TGTGCTAGCAGCTGGGGACTAGCGTCAGATACGCAGTATTTT
CDR3: CASSWGLASDTQYF

D: NA
J: TRBJ2-1
size: NA
V: TRBV6-5
DNA: TGTGCCAGCAGTTCGCTGATGGGGTCAGGGGACAATGAGCAGTTCTTC
CDR3: CASSSLMGSGDNEQFF

D: NA
J: TRBJ2-1
size: NA
V: TRBV4-1
DNA: TGCGCCAGTCAGGAGGAAAATCGCTACAATGAGCAGTTCTTC
CDR3: CASQEENRYNEQFF

D: NA
J: TRBJ2-5
size: once
V: TRBV4-1
DNA: TGCGCCAGCAGCCAAGGGGTAAGGGGTAATTTGGAGACCCAGTACTTC
CDR3: CASSQGVRGNLETQYF

D: NA
J: TRBJ2-5
size: NA
V: TRBV27
DNA: TGTGCCAGCAGTCTACAGGGAATGGAGACCCAGTACTTC
CDR3: CASSLQGMETQYF

D: NA
J: TRBJ2-1
size: once
V: TRBV29-1
DNA: TGCAGCGTTGGGGTTGGGAGGGGGGAGCAGTTCTTC
CDR3: CSVGVGRGEQFF